The rows below give T cell receptor beta chains drawn from one sample of a study of T-cell reconstitution after alpha-beta-depleted transplantation in children. TCRdb reprocessed the PCR reads with MiXCR, giving one entry per CDR3 protein. This sample yields around 450,000 distinct CDR3 sequences, of which approximately 10% are seen a single time; 2% to 2.5% belongs to the top ten. The material was PBMCs, obtained before TCRalphabeta/CD19-depleted stem cell transplant. All receptors come from a child aged 2-15 years with inherited bone marrow failure, due to receive a stem cell transplant. Both conserved end residues are part of each CDR3. The D gene is left open where the match is weak. Rows give clone size only sometimes, using once, few, many, or a class for an expanded clone.

d_call	clone_size	j_call	v_call	cdr3_nt	cdr3_aa
TRBD2	many	TRBJ2-5	TRBV28	TGTGCCAGCAGTTTCTGGCGGGAGGGCTGGGAGACCCAGTACTTC	CASSFWREGWETQYF
NA	many	TRBJ2-3	TRBV3-1	TGTGCCAGCAGCCAAGACCCCCGGGGCCACAACGATACGCAGTATTTT	CASSQDPRGHNDTQYF
NA	many	TRBJ1-2	TRBV7-2	TGTGCCAGCAGCTATCTCAGGGGTGGAGGGTATGGCTACACCTTC	CASSYLRGGGYGYTF
NA	few	TRBJ2-3	TRBV12-3/TRBV12-4	TGTGCCAGCAGTTTGGGGGGTTTCACAGATACGCAGTATTTT	CASSLGGFTDTQYF
NA	many	TRBJ2-7	TRBV4-2	TGTGCCAGCAGTACTACTCTGGGGACCTACGAGCAGTACTTC	CASSTTLGTYEQYF
TRBD1	many	TRBJ2-7	TRBV12-3/TRBV12-4	TGTGCCAGCTCTGGGGACAGAAGCTACGAGCAGTACTTC	CASSGDRSYEQYF
TRBD1	few	TRBJ1-1	TRBV15	TGTGCCACCAGCAGACAACAGGGGGCTGAGGCTTTCTTT	CATSRQQGAEAFF
TRBD2	NA	TRBJ2-1	TRBV20-1	TGCAGTGCTATCCCAGACCGTGGACTAGCGGGAAATCGCGAGCAGTTCTTC	CSAIPDRGLAGNREQFF
NA	few	TRBJ1-5	TRBV7-2	TGTGCCAGCAGCTTAGCGGGGACGGATCAGCCCCAGCATTTT	CASSLAGTDQPQHF
NA	NA	TRBJ2-7	TRBV30	TGTGCCTGGAGTGTAAAGGCCAGGGAGTACGAGCAGTACTTC	CAWSVKAREYEQYF
NA	many	TRBJ2-1	TRBV7-9	TGTGCCAGCAGCCCCTTAGGGATATCTCATGGTGAGCAGTTCTTC	CASSPLGISHGEQFF
NA	few	TRBJ2-1	TRBV28	TGTGCCAGCGGATTATCCGGGAGACCCCTCAATGAGCAGTTCTTC	CASGLSGRPLNEQFF
NA	many	TRBJ2-2	TRBV12-3/TRBV12-4	TGTGCCAGCAGAAGGACTGGGGGCGCCGGGGAGCTGTTTTTT	CASRRTGGAGELFF
NA	many	TRBJ2-7	TRBV7-2	TGTGCCAGCAGCTTAGAGTACTCATCGTACGAGCAGTACTTC	CASSLEYSSYEQYF
NA	many	TRBJ1-4	TRBV15	TGTGCCACCAGTAAAAGCGGTACGGGCGAAAAACTGTTTTTT	CATSKSGTGEKLFF
NA	NA	TRBJ1-5	TRBV7-9	TGTGCCAGCAGCTTAGGGGGCCAGCCCCGGCATTTT	CASSLGGQPRHF
NA	many	TRBJ1-3	TRBV5-1	TGCGCCAGCAGCTTGGACAGGGCTGGTGGAAACACCATATATTTT	CASSLDRAGGNTIYF
NA	many	TRBJ1-2	TRBV7-9	TGTGCCAGCAGCCCCGGTCTCTATGGCTACACCTTC	CASSPGLYGYTF
NA	few	TRBJ1-1	TRBV6-2/TRBV6-3	TGTGCCAGCAGCCGAGAGGTGCCAGGGGAAGAAGCTTTCTTT	CASSREVPGEEAFF
NA	few	TRBJ1-5	TRBV23-1	TGCGCCAGCAGTCAATCTGGGTCGGAGAGGGGGGATCAGCCCCAGCATTTT	CASSQSGSERGDQPQHF
NA	many	TRBJ2-7	TRBV12-3/TRBV12-4	TGTGCCAGCAAAATCTCGGCGGACTGGCTCTACGAGCAGTACTTC	CASKISADWLYEQYF
NA	NA	TRBJ2-7	TRBV29-1	TGCAGCGTTGAAGGGGGACCTAAGGGATACGAGCAGTACTTC	CSVEGGPKGYEQYF